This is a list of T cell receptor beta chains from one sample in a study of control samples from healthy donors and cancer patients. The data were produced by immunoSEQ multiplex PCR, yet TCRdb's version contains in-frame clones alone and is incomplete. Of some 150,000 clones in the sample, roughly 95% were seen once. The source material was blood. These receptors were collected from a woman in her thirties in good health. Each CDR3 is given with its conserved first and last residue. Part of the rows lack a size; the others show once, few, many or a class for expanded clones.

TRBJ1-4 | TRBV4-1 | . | CASSQITTTNEKLFF
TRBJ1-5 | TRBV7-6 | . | CASSLFGGSSNQPQHF
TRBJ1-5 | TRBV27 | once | CASSPGTGLNQPQHF
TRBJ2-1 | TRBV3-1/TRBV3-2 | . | CASSHERDRYSDEQFF
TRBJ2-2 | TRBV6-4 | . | CASRRDRNTGELFF
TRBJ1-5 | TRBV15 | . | CATRMGHYSNQPQHF
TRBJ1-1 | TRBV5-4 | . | CASTGMNTEAFF
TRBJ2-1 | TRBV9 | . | CASNVAGRPDEQFF
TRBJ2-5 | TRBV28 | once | CASSLAGGLETQYF
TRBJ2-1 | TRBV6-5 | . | CASTRLAGVYNEQFF
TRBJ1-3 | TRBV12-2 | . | CASRFEYRGRSGNTIYF
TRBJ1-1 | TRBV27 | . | CASSLQGSTEAFF
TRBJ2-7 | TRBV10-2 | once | CASKVQGSYEQYF
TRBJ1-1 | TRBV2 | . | CASSEAPTKTNTEAFF
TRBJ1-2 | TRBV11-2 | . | CASSLAAGTRYGYTF
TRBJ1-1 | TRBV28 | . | CASRQTGWNTEAFF
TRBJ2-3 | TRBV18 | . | CASSPRLGRGGKLTDTQYF
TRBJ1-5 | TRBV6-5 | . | CASSYPFGPQHF
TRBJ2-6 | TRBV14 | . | CASSQGFSGANVLTF
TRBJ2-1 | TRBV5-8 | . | CASSLWFNEQFF
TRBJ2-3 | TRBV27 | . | CASSSWGEGPPDTQYF
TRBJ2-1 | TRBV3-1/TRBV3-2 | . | CASSTRGTHNEQFF
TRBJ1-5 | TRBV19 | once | CASSIDAAGYQPQHF
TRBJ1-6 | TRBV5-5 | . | CASSLTRQRNSPLHF
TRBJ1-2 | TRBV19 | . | CASSPRSRATNYGYTF
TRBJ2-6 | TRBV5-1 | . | CASSYLGSGANVLTF
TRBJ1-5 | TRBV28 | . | CASSTQTGNNQPQHF
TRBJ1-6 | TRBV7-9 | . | CASSSTGGVSPLHF
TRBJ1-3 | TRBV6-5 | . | CASSLGTTGNTIYF
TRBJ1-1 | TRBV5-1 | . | CASSPRGHPNTEAFF
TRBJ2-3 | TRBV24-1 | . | CATSFSERHGTDTQYF
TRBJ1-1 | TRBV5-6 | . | CASSTKGGKAEAFF
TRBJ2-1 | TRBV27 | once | CASRKLNREEKFF
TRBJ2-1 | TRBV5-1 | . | CASSLGSLAGNYNEQFF
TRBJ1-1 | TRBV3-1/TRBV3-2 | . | CASSHRQGRAFF
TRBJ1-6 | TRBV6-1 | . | CASSEQRINSSLHF
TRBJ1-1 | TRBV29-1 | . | CSVEWVPEAFF
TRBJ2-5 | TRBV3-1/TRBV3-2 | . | CASNNRGPRQETQYF
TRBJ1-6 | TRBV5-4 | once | CASSLGTGYYNSPLHF
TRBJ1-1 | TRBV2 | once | CASSAVEAKNWEAFF
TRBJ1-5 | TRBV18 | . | CASSPRQSLGNQPQHF
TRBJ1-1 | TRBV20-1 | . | CSASRPELNTEAFF
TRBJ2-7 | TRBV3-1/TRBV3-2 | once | CASSRLAVPYEQYF
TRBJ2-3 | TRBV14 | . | CASSQQGAGTQYF
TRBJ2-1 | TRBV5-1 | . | CASSLGTSGSGQFF
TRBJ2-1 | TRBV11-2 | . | CASSSSGSSYNEQFF